The next 20 T cell receptor beta chains were all read from a single sample in a study of vaccination effects on CD4 cells after COVID-19. Sequencing was performed with immunoSEQ multiplex PCR; in TCRdb, only in-frame clones are kept and a portion is missing. Altogether under 80,000 clones are present, roughly two thirds being singletons, with the ten largest covering less than 5.5%. No cognate antigen is known for these TCRs. After expansion with viral peptide pools in the ViraFEST assay, antigen-specific CD4+ T cells were sequenced. CD4+ T cells were isolated after 10 days of culture. SARS-CoV-2 infected the person between March and December 2020, as confirmed by PCR. This specimen was CD4+ T cells from PBMCs cultured with HIV peptides, taken before COVID-19 vaccination. Described subset: HIV-1 Nef peptide pool negative control/reference culture. These receptors came from a human donor who had a prior SARS-CoV-2 infection.

V gene TRBV30 combines with J gene TRBJ2-7, with 9 bases lining up with TRBD2. V lost 6 bases to trimming and J lost 2 bases; unmatched junction nucleotides: 8. The CDR3 is 14 amino acids. CDR1 and CDR2 from the germline V gene are GTSNPN and SVGIG (reference sequence). The CDR3 sequence is CACLTAGGPYEQYF. CDR3 DNA: TGTGCCTGCCTTACAGCGGGAGGCCCCTACGAGCAGTACTTC.

This clone has just a few counts. The CDR3 here is CASSLRWNEQYF. CDR3 coding DNA: TGTGCCAGCAGTTTGCGCTGGAACGAGCAGTACTTC. The chain links TRBV6-2 or TRBV6-3 to TRBJ2-7; no reliable D call. Germline V gives CDR1 MNHEY, CDR2 SVGEGT. V dropped 4 bases and J dropped 5 bases, with 9 bases sitting between them. The length of the CDR3 is 12 residues.

The chain employs TRBV6-2 or TRBV6-3 and TRBJ1-5; tentative D call: TRBD1 (6 bases). The CDR3 totals 13 residues. V lost 3 bases and J lost 5, with 8 bases in between. The V gene's germline CDR1 is MNHEY and CDR2 SVGEGT. In nucleotides, the CDR3 is TGTGCCAGCAGTTATACAGGGCATCAGCCCCAGCATTTT. This encodes CASSYTGHQPQHF.

The chain combines TRBV19 with TRBJ1-5, with a tentative D call TRBD1 (5 bases). Germline V gene lookup returns CDR1 LNHDA and CDR2 SQIVND (reference sequence). This CDR3 is 20 amino acids long. V was shortened by 1 base and J by 0 bases, with 22 bases between the two germline ends. The CDR3 sequence: CASSIVGLAFKFHSNQPQHF. CDR3 DNA: TGTGCCAGTAGTATAGTGGGGCTGGCCTTCAAATTTCATAGCAATCAGCCCCAGCATTTT.

The chain recombines TRBV5-6 with TRBJ1-2, with D unresolved. Germline V CDR1 and CDR2: SGHDT, YYEEEE. V gave up 4 bases and J gave up 4 bases, with 23 bases separating them. The CDR3 spans 17 residues. The CDR3: CASSPPYRGRASYGYTF. The CDR3 DNA reads TGTGCCAGCAGCCCCCCCTACCGTGGGCGAGCTAGCTATGGCTACACCTTC.

The rearrangement links TRBV7-8 to TRBJ2-1; 11 positions match TRBD2. The CDR3 loop spans 18 amino acids. Germline CDR1 SGHVS, CDR2 FQNEAQ. The V segment lost 2 bases and the J segment 7 bases; nucleotides outside the gene matches: 13. The CDR3 nucleotides read TGTGCCAGCAGCTTACATACTCCTACTAGCGGGGGCGGTAATGAGCAGTTCTTC. This codes for CASSLHTPTSGGGNEQFF. The variable domain in full, completed from reference TRBV7-8 and TRBJ2-1, reads GAGVSQSPRYKVAKRGQDVALRCDPISGHVSLFWYQQALGQGPEFLTYFQNEAQLDKSGLPSDRFFAERPEGSVSTLKIQRTQQEDSAVYLCASSLHTPTSGGGNEQFFGPGTRLTVL.

V gene TRBV19 combines with J gene TRBJ1-6, with D hard to call. The germline CDR1 and CDR2 sequences are LNHDA and SQIVND (reference sequence). The CDR3 has 14 residues. V lost 7 bases to trimming and J lost 6 bases, with 13 bases between them. Here the CDR3 DNA reads TGTGCCAGTACCTCCCGGGTGGGTAATTCACCCCTCCACTTT. It translates to CASTSRVGNSPLHF. The full variable domain, completed using reference TRBV19 and TRBJ1-6, is DGGITQSPKYLFRKEGQNVTLSCEQNLNHDAMYWYRQDPGQGLRLIYYSQIVNDFQKGDIAEGYSVSREKKESFPLTVTSAQKNPTAFYLCASTSRVGNSPLHFGNGTRLTVT.

This clone was seen a single time. The chain uses TRBV2 and TRBJ2-5; D possibly corresponds to TRBD1 (6 bases). The V end was cut by 6 bases, the J end by 4 bases, with 15 bases between. This CDR3 region has 14 residues. Looked up from germline, CDR1 is SNHLY and CDR2 is FYNNEI. This CDR3 reads CASRDPRGGETQYF. The CDR3 nucleotides read TGTGCCAGCAGAGACCCCAGGGGTGGAGAGACCCAGTACTTC.

This chain uses TRBV12-2 with TRBJ1-6; the table names TRBD1, a call not compared with the DNA. TRBV12-2 is a pseudogene locus. This CDR3 is 15 amino acids long. CDR3 DNA: TGTGCAAGTCGCTTACCGGGACAGACAAATTCACCCCTCCACTTT. This codes for CASRLPGQTNSPLHF.

The rearrangement joins TRBV7-2 to TRBJ2-3; D not resolved. The V gene's germline CDR1 is SGHTA and CDR2 FQGNSA. V was shortened by 5 bases and J by 0 bases, with 15 bases between the two germline ends. This CDR3 is 16 amino acids long. As DNA, the CDR3 is TGTGCCAGCAGCCAATGGGCAATAACGAGCACAGATACGCAGTATTTT. This codes for CASSQWAITSTDTQYF.

In its sample, this clone was seen a few times. This chain uses TRBV5-1 with TRBJ2-1, with 11 bases matching TRBD2. The V gene's germline CDR1 is SGHRS and CDR2 YFSETQ. Losses at the gene ends were 3 bases for V and 6 bases for J; bases not matched to a gene: 5. This CDR3 spans 15 amino acids. CDR3 nucleotide sequence: TGCGCCAGCAGCTCGACTAGCGGGATTCCCAATGAGCAGTTCTTC. Amino acids: CASSSTSGIPNEQFF. Drawing the rest from reference TRBV5-1 and TRBJ2-1, the complete variable domain is KAGVTQTPRYLIKTRGQQVTLSCSPISGHRSVSWYQQTPGQGLQFLFEYFSETQRNKGNFPGRFSGRQFSNSRSEMNVSTLELGDSALYLCASSSTSGIPNEQFFGPGTRLTVL.

V usage is TRBV30 and J usage is TRBJ2-7; 7 bases fit TRBD2. The trim removed 5 bases at V and 4 bases at J, leaving 5 bases unmatched. Germline CDR1 reads GTSNPN; CDR2 reads SVGIG (reference sequence). The CDR3 is 12 residues long. Here the CDR3 reads CAWDQGGYEQYF. CDR3 nucleotides: TGTGCCTGGGACCAGGGAGGGTACGAGCAGTACTTC.

CDR3 nucleotides: TGTGCCAGCAGTTACGAGGGCGGTAACTACAATGAGCAGTTCTTC. It is translated as CASSYEGGNYNEQFF. This chain joins TRBV6-6 and TRBJ2-1; possible D gene TRBD2, 5 bases. V was shortened by 2 bases and J by 3 bases, with 11 bases between the two germline ends. Per germline, CDR1 MNHNY and CDR2 SVGAGI (reference sequence). This CDR3 contains 15 residues.

This clone was counted only a few times. V usage is TRBV30 and J usage is TRBJ2-2; D is unclear. Between the trimmed V and J ends, which lost 4 bases and 0 bases, there was a span of 6 bases. The germline gives CDR1 GTSNPN, CDR2 SVGIG (reference sequence). CDR3 size: 13 residues. The CDR3 coding sequence is TGTGCCTGGACCATAGCGAACACCGGGGAGCTGTTTTTT. Its translation is CAWTIANTGELFF.

The gene calls are TRBV19 and TRBJ1-5; D may be TRBD1 (5 bases). CDR1 and CDR2 (germline): LNHDA, SQIVND (reference sequence). This CDR3 is built from 16 residues. V was clipped by 1 base and J by 4 bases, with 14 bases between them. CDR3 DNA: TGTGCCAGTAGTATAGTCCCAGGGAACTTGAATCAGCCCCAGCATTTT. It translates to CASSIVPGNLNQPQHF.

The gene calls are TRBV2 and TRBJ2-5; either TRBD1 or TRBD2 may fit D (5 bases each). Germline V gene lookup returns CDR1 SNHLY and CDR2 FYNNEI. This CDR3 comprises 14 residues. Trimming took 5 bases from V and 4 from J, leaving 14 bases between them. The DNA for the CDR3 is TGTGCCAGCAGTAAAAGTGAGGGGTTAGAGACCCAGTACTTC. The encoded protein is CASSKSEGLETQYF.

J is TRBJ2-5 and V is TRBV5-1, with D perhaps TRBD2 (5 bases). Looked up from germline, CDR1 is SGHRS and CDR2 is YFSETQ. This CDR3 comprises 13 residues. V lost 9 bases and J lost 5, with 17 bases in between. The CDR3 DNA reads TGCGCCACCTCGGCCGGGGTTCAGGAGACCCAGTACTTC. This codes for CATSAGVQETQYF. The whole variable domain, remainder taken from reference TRBV5-1 and TRBJ2-5, is KAGVTQTPRYLIKTRGQQVTLSCSPISGHRSVSWYQQTPGQGLQFLFEYFSETQRNKGNFPGRFSGRQFSNSRSEMNVSTLELGDSALYLCATSAGVQETQYFGPGTRLLVL.

V is TRBV3-1 (or the pseudogene TRBV3-2) and J is TRBJ2-1; D not certain. This CDR3 region has 11 residues. V lost 6 bases to trimming and J lost 9 bases, with 9 bases between them. CDR1 is LGHDT and CDR2 is YNNKEL in the germline V gene (reference sequence). In DNA, the CDR3 is TGTGCCAGCAGGCTGGCAGGTGAGCAGTTCTTC. This encodes CASRLAGEQFF.

A remark on this clone: The sample carries other DNA sequences with the same CDR3. The rearrangement uses TRBV19 and TRBJ1-5, with a tentative D call TRBD1 (5 bases). Trimming removed 5 bases from V and 4 bases from J, with 9 bases in between. The CDR3 spans 13 residues. The germline V gene has CDR1 LNHDA and CDR2 SQIVND (reference sequence). The CDR3 here is CASSVDRNQPQHF. The CDR3 DNA reads as TGTGCCAGTAGTGTCGACAGAAATCAGCCCCAGCATTTT.

The CDR3 loop is CSVGRGGGETQYF. In DNA form, the CDR3 reads TGCAGCGTGGGACGCGGGGGCGGGGAGACCCAGTACTTC. The chain links TRBV29-1 to TRBJ2-5; a weak D match, TRBD2 (7 bases). The V gene's germline CDR1 is SQVTM and CDR2 ANQGSEA. Trimming took 6 bases from V and 5 from J, leaving 16 bases between them. There are 13 residues in the CDR3.